A single sample is the source of the 26 T cell receptor beta chains below, sequenced in a study of blood T cell repertoires in COVID-19. TCRdb keeps only in-frame clones here, not all; method: immunoSEQ multiplex PCR. The table has 140,000 to 150,000 clones, 75% to 90% seen once; the top ten hold less than 4%. Sequencing was carried out using peripheral blood. The receptors derive from a woman between 55 and 75 years old with active COVID-19.

The chain employs TRBV7-3 and TRBJ1-5; possible D gene TRBD1, 5 bases. Trimming removed 8 bases from V and 7 bases from J, with 15 bases in between. CDR3 size: 13 residues. The germline CDR1 and CDR2 sequences are SGHTA and FQGTGA. The CDR3 reads CASAVGGGQPQHF. The CDR3 DNA follows: TGTGCCAGCGCGGTCGGGGGAGGCCAGCCCCAGCATTTT. Drawing the rest from reference TRBV7-3 and TRBJ1-5, the complete variable domain is GAGVSQTPSNKVTEKGKYVELRCDPISGHTALYWYRQSLGQGPEFLIYFQGTGAADDSGLPNDRFFAVRPEGSVSTLKIQRTERGDSAVYLCASAVGGGQPQHFGDGTRLSIL.

In DNA form, the CDR3 reads TGTGCCAGCAGCATAAGGTCCGGGATCGATGAGCAGTTCTTC. Its translation: CASSIRSGIDEQFF. V and J are TRBV13 and TRBJ2-1; perhaps TRBD2 as D (5 bases). The CDR3 is 14 amino acids. With 5 bases removed from V and 8 bases from J, the gap between germline ends came to 16 bases. Germline V gives CDR1 PRHDT, CDR2 FYEKMQ (reference sequence).

This chain uses TRBV5-1 with TRBJ2-3; D remains ambiguous. The CDR3 totals 13 residues. With 0 bases removed from V and 6 bases from J, the gap between germline ends came to 8 bases. In germline, CDR1 is SGHRS, CDR2 YFSETQ. The CDR3 protein is CASSLGFVDTQYF. The CDR3 bases are TGCGCCAGCAGCTTGGGTTTCGTGGATACGCAGTATTTT.

This chain connects TRBV7-6 to TRBJ2-7, with 9 bases aligning to TRBD1. Unmatched junction bases numbered 11, after V lost 5 bases and J lost 3 bases. Germline values: CDR1 SGHVS, CDR2 FNYEAQ. The CDR3 has 16 residues. The chain's CDR3 is CASSRRDRDKGYEQYF. In DNA, the CDR3 is TGTGCCAGCAGCCGGCGGGACAGGGACAAAGGCTACGAGCAGTACTTC. The full variable domain, in which reference TRBV7-6 and TRBJ2-7 provide the parts outside the CDR3, is GAGVSQSPRYKVTKRGQDVALRCDPISGHVSLYWYRQALGQGPEFLTYFNYEAQQDKSGLPNDRFSAERPEGSISTLTIQRTEQRDSAMYRCASSRRDRDKGYEQYFGPGTRLTVT.

V and J are TRBV6-6 and TRBJ2-4, with TRBD2 as a possible D gene (6 bases). The CDR3 loop spans 13 amino acids. CDR1 MNHNY and CDR2 SVGAGI come from the germline V gene (reference sequence). V was clipped by 6 bases and J by 8 bases, with 14 bases between them. CDR3 sequence: CASRGSGDDIQYF. In nucleotides, the CDR3 is TGTGCCAGCAGGGGATCGGGGGATGACATTCAGTACTTC.

Written as DNA, the CDR3 is TGTGCCAGCAGCCGACTAGCGGGATTCAATGAGCAGTTCTTC. Encoded protein: CASSRLAGFNEQFF. The chain employs TRBV7-7 and TRBJ2-1; 11 bases are shared with TRBD2. From germline, CDR1 is SSHAT and CDR2 FNYEAQ (reference sequence). The J segment lost 6 bases and the V segment lost 5 bases, leaving 3 bases of the junction unmatched. The CDR3 length is 14 residues.

This clone was detected only a few times. The V gene is TRBV6-5, the J gene TRBJ2-3, with a weak D call TRBD2 (7 bases). Germline loops: CDR1 MNHEY, CDR2 SVGAGI. V was cut by 8 bases and J by 3 bases, with 15 bases left in between. CDR3 length equals 14 residues. The CDR3 nucleotides are TGTGCCAGCCGCCTAGCGGACAGAACAGATACGCAGTATTTT. Translated, it gives CASRLADRTDTQYF.

This chain connects TRBV15 to TRBJ2-7; 8 positions agree with TRBD2. The CDR3 runs to 15 residues. In germline, CDR1 is LNHNV, CDR2 YYDKDF (reference sequence). The J segment lost 5 bases and the V segment lost 0 bases, leaving 6 bases of the junction unmatched. The CDR3 DNA is TGTGCCACCAGCAGAGATCGACTAGCGCTCGACGAGCAGTACTTC. This translates into CATSRDRLALDEQYF.

The sample holds one count of this clone. V and J are TRBV5-1 and TRBJ2-1, with a tentative D call TRBD2 (6 bases). The CDR3 contains 15 residues. Per germline, CDR1 SGHRS and CDR2 YFSETQ. Deletions cut 0 bases from V and 2 bases from J, with 9 bases between. In nucleotides, the CDR3 is TGCGCCAGCAGCTTGGATTGGGGGGCCTACAATGAGCAGTTCTTC. Translated: CASSLDWGAYNEQFF.

The chain couples TRBV18 to TRBJ2-1; D is possibly TRBD2 (6 bases). This CDR3 is built from 13 residues. With 1 base removed from V and 10 bases from J, the gap between germline ends came to 11 bases. Germline V CDR1 and CDR2: KGHSH, LQKENI. The CDR3 DNA sequence: TGTGCCAGCTCACCACTTGGAGGGGCCGAGCAGTTCTTC. This encodes CASSPLGGAEQFF.

The chain uses TRBV7-2 and TRBJ2-7; tentatively, D is TRBD2 (6 bases). The V end was cut by 1 base, the J end by 8 bases, with 18 bases between. CDR3 length: 15 residues. From germline, CDR1 is SGHTA and CDR2 FQGNSA. In DNA form, the CDR3 reads TGTGCCAGCAGCTTAGACTCTAAGCGGGCGGCTAAGCAGTACTTC. Protein: CASSLDSKRAAKQYF.

The genes are TRBV7-2 and TRBJ2-1; perhaps TRBD2 as D (5 bases). The germline V gene has CDR1 SGHTA and CDR2 FQGNSA. V was clipped by 5 bases and J by 6 bases, with 20 bases between them. The CDR3 covers 16 residues. The CDR3 loop is CASSPEGKGWGNEQFF. For the CDR3, the DNA is TGTGCCAGCAGCCCCGAGGGCAAGGGCTGGGGCAATGAGCAGTTCTTC.

V usage is TRBV7-8 and J usage is TRBJ1-4; maybe TRBD1 (5 bases). The CDR3 sequence is 14 residues long. CDR1 and CDR2 (germline): SGHVS, FQNEAQ. The ends were cut back, 5 bases at V and 7 bases at J, with 14 bases in the middle. This chain's CDR3 is CASSTRQWSEKLFF. CDR3 coding DNA: TGTGCCAGCAGCACACGACAGTGGAGTGAAAAACTGTTTTTT.

The V gene is TRBV25-1, the J gene TRBJ2-5; perhaps TRBD2 as D (5 bases). CDR1 MGHDK and CDR2 SYGVNS come from the germline V gene. The V end lost 2 bases, the J end lost 3 bases, and 16 bases lay between the germline ends. The CDR3 length is 16 residues. The CDR3 nucleotides read TGTGCCAGCAGTGAAAGAGGGAACTCGGGGAAAGAGACCCAGTACTTC. Protein: CASSERGNSGKETQYF.

CDR3 residues: CASSQRRGPDTQYF. CDR3 DNA sequence: TGTGCCAGCAGCCAACGCAGGGGGCCCGATACGCAGTATTTT. J is TRBJ2-3 and V is TRBV3-1 (or the pseudogene TRBV3-2), with 8 bases fitting TRBD1. Germline-derived CDR1 and CDR2 are LGHDT and YNNKEL (reference sequence). J was trimmed by 6 bases and V by 2 bases; bases with no gene match: 4. The length of the CDR3 is 14 residues.

The J gene is TRBJ2-5, the V gene TRBV28; D is unresolved. Germline V gives CDR1 MDHEN, CDR2 SYDVKM. The V gene lost 7 bases and the J gene lost 5 bases, with 14 bases spanning the gap. The CDR3 loop spans 13 amino acids. The CDR3 region is CASKTRNRETQYF. CDR3 nucleotides: TGTGCCAGCAAGACTCGAAATAGGGAGACCCAGTACTTC.

The rearrangement uses TRBV7-2 and TRBJ2-7; D possibly corresponds to TRBD2 (6 bases). Germline-derived CDR1 and CDR2 are SGHTA and FQGNSA. CDR3 length equals 15 residues. V was shortened by 5 bases and J by 2 bases, with 16 bases between the two germline ends. The CDR3 reads CASSRDRWEAYEQYF. In DNA form, the CDR3 reads TGTGCCAGCAGCCGTGATAGGTGGGAGGCCTACGAGCAGTACTTC.

This chain links TRBV27 with TRBJ1-2; D possibly corresponds to TRBD1 (6 bases). The V end was cut by 5 bases, the J end by 3 bases, with 13 bases between. Germline CDR1 reads MNHEY; CDR2 reads SMNVEV (reference sequence). There are 14 residues in the CDR3. CDR3 region: CASSTGYSDYGYTF. In DNA form, the CDR3 reads TGTGCCAGCAGTACAGGGTATAGCGACTATGGCTACACCTTC.

This clone came up once. The chain recombines TRBV5-6 with TRBJ1-2, with D hard to call. Germline assignment: CDR1 SGHDT and CDR2 YYEEEE. CDR3 size: 14 residues. V lost 0 bases and J 8 bases, leaving 14 bases between the germline ends. This chain's CDR3 is CASSLERGWYGYTF. CDR3 nucleotides: TGTGCCAGCAGCTTGGAGCGGGGATGGTACGGCTACACCTTC.

The chain links TRBV7-8 to TRBJ2-1; D gene ambiguous. The length of the CDR3 is 13 residues. The V gene lost 8 bases and the J gene lost 3 bases, with 11 bases spanning the gap. Germline V gene lookup returns CDR1 SGHVS and CDR2 FQNEAQ. The CDR3 loop reads CASWAPLYNEQFF. DNA of the CDR3: TGTGCCAGCTGGGCGCCCCTCTACAATGAGCAGTTCTTC.

The chain combines TRBV28 with TRBJ2-3; 7 bases are a match to TRBD1. The CDR3 has 18 amino acids. Trimming removed 5 bases from V and 2 bases from J; junction bases left unmatched: 16. Germline CDR1 is MDHEN and CDR2 is SYDVKM. The DNA of the CDR3 is TGTGCCAGCAGTCTTAACTTGGACAGGAACTCATACACAGATACGCAGTATTTT. It codes for CASSLNLDRNSYTDTQYF.

The chain recombines TRBV3-1 (or the pseudogene TRBV3-2) with TRBJ2-5; D possibly corresponds to TRBD1 (6 bases). The CDR3 has 13 amino acids. V shed 4 bases and J shed 2 bases, with 8 bases lying between them. CDR1 LGHDT and CDR2 YNNKEL come from the germline V gene (reference sequence). CDR3 in DNA: TGTGCCAGCAGCCGTGGACAGCAAGAGACCCAGTACTTC. It codes for CASSRGQQETQYF.

The V call is TRBV2, the J call TRBJ2-1; 9 nucleotides match TRBD1. This CDR3 is 13 amino acids long. The V and J ends lost 7 bases and 5 bases, in that order; junction bases with no gene match: 3. Germline V gene data show CDR1 as SNHLY and CDR2 as FYNNEI. The CDR3 protein is CASTRQGDNEQFF. Written as DNA, the CDR3 is TGTGCCAGCACCCGACAGGGGGACAATGAGCAGTTCTTC.

The chain links TRBV7-2 to TRBJ2-5; TRBD2 aligns across 12 bases. This CDR3 region has 18 residues. J gave up 2 bases and V 4 bases, and 11 bases lay outside the gene matches. Germline CDR1 and CDR2: SGHTA and FQGNSA. The CDR3 DNA reads TGTGCCAGCAGCTCCTGGACTAGCGGGATGGTACGTCAAGAGACCCAGTACTTC. Translating it yields CASSSWTSGMVRQETQYF. Variable domain in full (rest from reference TRBV7-2 and TRBJ2-5): GAGVSQSPSNKVTEKGKDVELRCDPISGHTALYWYRQSLGQGLEFLIYFQGNSAPDKSGLPSDRFSAERTGGSVSTLTIQRTQQEDSAVYLCASSSWTSGMVRQETQYFGPGTRLLVL.

The gene calls are TRBV4-3 and TRBJ1-1; the match to TRBD1 covers 8 bases. Losses at the gene ends were 3 bases for V and 3 bases for J; bases not matched to a gene: 3. CDR1 and CDR2 (germline): LGHNA, YSLEER. The CDR3 runs 14 residues. This CDR3 is CASSHEQGDTEAFF. The DNA for the CDR3 is TGCGCCAGCAGCCATGAACAGGGGGACACTGAAGCTTTCTTT.

The table lists this clone with a count of one. The genes are TRBV3-1 (or the pseudogene TRBV3-2) and TRBJ2-7, with TRBD2 identical over 9 bases. The CDR3 extends over 14 amino acids. CDR1 is LGHDT and CDR2 is YNNKEL in the germline V gene (reference sequence). V shed 7 bases and J 2 bases; nucleotides not matched to a gene: 6. CDR3 amino acids: CASTLAGTPYEQYF. CDR3 nucleotides: TGTGCCAGCACTCTAGCGGGAACCCCCTACGAGCAGTACTTC.